The source of this T cell receptor beta chain is a study of PD-L1 blockade in urothelial cancer (TCRdb year 2017). Background for the entire study: Therapy was started around 2014 for all patients, and atezolizumab 1,200 mg was administered intravenously every 3 weeks. In the same patients, pretreatment tumors underwent whole exome sequencing and RNA sequencing in addition to TCR sequencing. Blood samples were analyzed 3 weeks after the start of treatment (second dose) and 6 weeks after the start of treatment. TCR sequencing covered pretreatment tumor samples and matched, serially collected peripheral blood taken before and after atezolizumab treatment. Pretreatment blood TCR-seq was available for 30 or so patients, at least one posttreatment blood collection was obtained for around 25 patients, and tumor TCR-seq was available for around 25 patients. Durable clinical benefit was achieved by nine patients but not by the remaining 20. Blood samples gave median yields of 141,255 T cells and some 80,000 unique TCRs, along with a median clonality of around 0.08. The study, an exploratory multi-omic analysis, examined somatic, immune and clinical correlates of response to PD-L1 blockade with atezolizumab in urothelial cancer. Durable clinical benefit was defined as progression-free survival longer than 6 months, and TCR features were also tested against progression-free and overall survival. About 90% of the 29 patients were identified as males with urothelial cancer of bladder origin, and a prior smoking history was reported by 18 of 29 patients. Patients had an ECOG performance status of 0 or 1 and had received between 0 and 3 prior chemotherapy regimens.

Each PCR received spiked-in synthetic TCR analog templates so that absolute template abundance could be estimated from read counts. Using the immunoSEQ assay, TCRbeta CDR3 regions were amplified from genomic DNA with bias-controlled V and J gene primers. Sequencing of rearranged TCRbeta segments was done at approximately 20X coverage. From the authors' description of their analysis: Clustering was used to correct sequencing errors, and CDR3s were annotated against IMGT so that V, D and J genes could be assigned. Downstream analyses used only productive TCRbeta rearrangements, leaving out any out-of-frame or stop-codon sequences. Clonality was calculated as one minus the Shannon entropy normalized by the log of the number of unique productive sequences. Fisher's exact test with Benjamini-Hochberg correction, at a threshold of adjusted p below 0.01, was used to find clones that differed between time points or between blood and tumor. TCRdb limited this immuneACCESS table to in-frame rearrangements with V and J called. A share of clones is missing; checked studies link under half to unresolved V genes, and the rest is unexplained. From that table come the V and J calls and clone size; the DNA was used to work out D and trimming. In all, the sample holds roughly 100,000 clones, and roughly 85% of those were seen once. Approximately 8% of the sample goes to the ten largest clones.

The CDR3 sequence holds 15 residues, the cysteine and phenylalanine included. Only the CDR3 DNA stays, 45 bases, in frame from base 1. From the germline V gene, CDR1 is SGHRS and CDR2 is YFSETQ. Cut back by 0 bases and 3 bases, the V and J ends lie 13 bases apart. General findings and caveats noted by the study authors: At 3 weeks after the start of treatment, tumor-associated TCR clones in peripheral blood had expanded more in patients with durable benefit (n ≈ 20, p = 0.022). A pretreatment peripheral blood TCR clonality below the median was linked to improved progression-free and overall survival. Small sample size (n ≈ 30) and many exploratory analyses mean the results are intended to be hypothesis-generating.

Sample time point, as interpreted from the label and publication: peripheral blood 6 weeks after treatment start. A total of 25 to 30 patients with locally advanced or metastatic urothelial carcinoma, treated at Memorial Sloan Kettering on a trial protocol, made up the cohort. Peripheral blood mononuclear cells were collected pretreatment and during treatment, at between 1 and 8 total time points per patient. The Qiagen DNeasy Blood extraction kit was used to purify genomic DNA from total PBMCs and from tumor samples. PBMCs were collected pretreatment and during treatment and were isolated and stored as previously described. As for this clone: Its antigen remains unidentified. No clone much larger than this one lies a single base away; base qualities are absent.

This receptor was identified in a man between 65 and 85 years old with urothelial cancer. The chain is made from TRBV5-1 and TRBJ2-7; the D segment cannot be called with confidence. Sequencing was performed on PBMCs, taken around atezolizumab (anti-PD-L1) treatment. The CDR3 corresponds to CASSLGAGAGYEQYF. The bases are TGCGCCAGCAGCTTGGGGGCAGGTGCAGGCTACGAGCAGTACTTC. Beyond the CDR3, the reference TRBV5-1 and TRBJ2-7 genes provide the residues; the full variable domain reads: KAGVTQTPRYLIKTRGQQVTLSCSPISGHRSVSWYQQTPGQGLQFLFEYFSETQRNKGNFPGRFSGRQFSNSRSEMNVSTLELGDSALYLCASSLGAGAGYEQYFGPGTRLTVT.